What follows are 15 T cell receptor beta chains derived from one specimen sequenced in a study of blood T cell repertoires in COVID-19. This table comes from immunoSEQ multiplex PCR, and its TCRdb copy is limited to in-frame clones, with some not included. The sample lists some 300,000 clones; around 89% were seen once. Sequenced material: peripheral blood. Receptor source: a woman in her 30s who had recovered from COVID-19.

The rearrangement joins TRBV7-8 to TRBJ1-6; 7 nucleotides match TRBD1. V shed 5 bases, J shed 8 bases, and the junction held 6 bases outside the gene matches. Germline lookup yields CDR1 SGHVS and CDR2 FQNEAQ. The CDR3 extends over 14 amino acids. The CDR3 DNA reads as TGTGCCAGCAGCAAACGGGACAGCTATTCACCCCTCCACTTT. It is translated as CASSKRDSYSPLHF.

The chain recombines TRBV5-1 with TRBJ2-2; the D gene is possibly TRBD2 (6 bases). The CDR3 extends over 14 amino acids. V was pared by 7 bases and J by 2 bases, with 12 bases between. From germline, CDR1 is SGHRS and CDR2 YFSETQ. DNA for the CDR3: TGCGCCAGCGGCGCCGGGACTAACACCGGGGAGCTGTTTTTT. Protein sequence: CASGAGTNTGELFF.

This clone was observed once. CDR3 sequence (DNA): TGTGCCAGCAGTTTCACGGGCTACGAGCAGTACTTC. Its protein product is CASSFTGYEQYF. The chain has TRBV27 and TRBJ2-7; no definite D call. The V end was cut by 3 bases, the J end by 3 bases, with 6 bases between. CDR3 length: 12 amino acids. CDR1 and CDR2 from the germline V gene are MNHEY and SMNVEV (reference sequence).

The V call is TRBV7-3, the J call TRBJ2-2; possible D gene TRBD1, 5 bases. Germline assignment: CDR1 SGHTA and CDR2 FQGTGA. V was cut by 6 bases and J by 7 bases, with 9 bases left in between. The CDR3 runs 12 residues. The chain's CDR3 is CASRRQGGELFF. In DNA, the CDR3 is TGTGCCAGCAGACGGCAGGGCGGGGAGCTGTTTTTT.

The rearrangement links TRBV6-5 to TRBJ1-5; 8 positions match TRBD1. This CDR3 spans 16 amino acids. In germline, CDR1 is MNHEY, CDR2 SVGAGI. With 2 bases clipped from V and 6 bases from J, the junction kept 9 bases outside the gene matches. This CDR3 reads CASSYDATGAGQPQHF. For the CDR3, the DNA is TGTGCCAGCAGTTACGACGCGACAGGGGCCGGTCAGCCCCAGCATTTT.

V is TRBV4-3 and J is TRBJ1-3; D ambiguous. V lost 0 bases and J lost 5, with 5 bases in between. Germline loops: CDR1 LGHNA, CDR2 YSLEER. The CDR3 totals 13 residues. Written as DNA, the CDR3 is TGCGCCAGCAGCCAAGATCAAAGAAACACCATATATTTT. Its protein is CASSQDQRNTIYF.

V usage is TRBV7-2 and J usage is TRBJ2-7; TRBD1 matches 7 bases. The CDR3 covers 14 residues. Trimming cost V 3 bases and J 4 bases; bases outside gene matches: 6. CDR1 is SGHTA and CDR2 is FQGNSA in the germline V gene. Here the CDR3 DNA reads TGTGCCAGCAGCTTGGGGACAGAAAGTTACGAGCAGTACTTC. It translates to CASSLGTESYEQYF.

The gene calls are TRBV10-3 and TRBJ2-5; the match to TRBD1 covers 7 bases. In germline, CDR1 is ENHRY, CDR2 SYGVKD. Germline trimming cut 3 bases from V and 2 bases from J; bases unmatched to any gene: 3. The CDR3 covers 14 residues. CDR3 region: CAISDQGQQETQYF. The CDR3 nucleotides are TGTGCCATCAGTGACCAGGGACAGCAAGAGACCCAGTACTTC.

The chain is built from TRBV5-4 and TRBJ1-2; D may be TRBD1 (6 bases). Germline CDR1 SGHNT, CDR2 YYREEE (reference sequence). V was cut by 4 bases and J by 3 bases, with 10 bases left in between. This CDR3 is built from 13 residues. The CDR3: CASSPGADYGYTF. The CDR3 nucleotides are TGTGCCAGCAGCCCAGGGGCTGACTATGGCTACACCTTC.

V and J are TRBV5-5 and TRBJ2-1; TRBD2 agrees at 13 bases. Germline-derived CDR1 and CDR2 are SGHKS and YYEKEE (reference sequence). CDR3 length: 16 amino acids. J lost 5 bases, V lost 7 bases, and 9 bases had no gene match. As DNA, the CDR3 is TGTGCCAGCTTCGGCCGGGGGACTAGCGGGGACAATGAGCAGTTCTTC. It codes for CASFGRGTSGDNEQFF.

The chain recombines TRBV5-1 with TRBJ1-1; 8 nucleotides match TRBD1. V trimming: 5 bases; J trimming: 0 bases; junction bases outside the gene matches: 9. Germline lookup yields CDR1 SGHRS and CDR2 YFSETQ. The CDR3 is 16 residues long. CDR3 amino acids: CASRLGQGSMNTEAFF. The CDR3 DNA sequence: TGCGCCAGCAGACTAGGACAGGGCAGCATGAACACTGAAGCTTTCTTT. The full variable domain, in which reference TRBV5-1 and TRBJ1-1 provide the parts outside the CDR3, is KAGVTQTPRYLIKTRGQQVTLSCSPISGHRSVSWYQQTPGQGLQFLFEYFSETQRNKGNFPGRFSGRQFSNSRSEMNVSTLELGDSALYLCASRLGQGSMNTEAFFGQGTRLTVV.

The chain uses TRBV14 and TRBJ2-1; 9 bases agree with TRBD2. The CDR3 has 16 residues. V shed 0 bases and J 9 bases; nucleotides not matched to a gene: 9. The germline V gene has CDR1 SGHDN and CDR2 FVKESK. The CDR3 DNA is TGTGCCAGCAGCCAAGATCCGCGCGGGGGGGCGGGTGAGCAGTTCTTC. As protein: CASSQDPRGGAGEQFF.

V is TRBV4-2 and J is TRBJ2-7; TRBD1 might be the D (6 bases). Germline assignment: CDR1 LGHNA and CDR2 YNFKEQ. The CDR3 length is 13 residues. V lost 4 bases to trimming and J lost 9 bases, with 16 bases between them. As DNA, the CDR3 is TGTGCCAGCAGCCCCGGACAGACCACCAGGCAGTACTTC. It specifies CASSPGQTTRQYF.

The rearrangement links TRBV5-1 to TRBJ1-6; 7 nucleotides line up with TRBD1. Germline-derived CDR1 and CDR2 are SGHRS and YFSETQ. The CDR3 is 17 amino acids. J lost 8 bases, V lost 0 bases, and 11 bases had no gene match. DNA of the CDR3: TGCGCCAGCAGCTTGGCCGATGAGACAGGGAAGGATTCACCCCTCCACTTT. It specifies CASSLADETGKDSPLHF.

The chain joins TRBV28 to TRBJ2-3, with 8 bases matching TRBD2. Germline CDR1 MDHEN, CDR2 SYDVKM. J was trimmed by 1 base and V by 3 bases; bases with no gene match: 9. CDR3 length: 17 residues. This CDR3 reads CASSFPNALAGTDTQYF. The CDR3 nucleotides read TGTGCCAGCAGTTTCCCAAACGCACTAGCGGGCACAGATACGCAGTATTTT.